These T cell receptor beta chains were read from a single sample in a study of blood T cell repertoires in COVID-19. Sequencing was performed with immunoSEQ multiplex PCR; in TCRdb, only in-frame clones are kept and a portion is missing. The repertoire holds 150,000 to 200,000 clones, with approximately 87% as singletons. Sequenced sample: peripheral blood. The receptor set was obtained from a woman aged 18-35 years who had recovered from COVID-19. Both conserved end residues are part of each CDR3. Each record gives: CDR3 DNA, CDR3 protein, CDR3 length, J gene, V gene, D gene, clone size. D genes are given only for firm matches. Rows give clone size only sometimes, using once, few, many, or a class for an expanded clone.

CDR3nt: TGCGCCAGCAGCCAAACAGCGGGTAATTACAATGAGCAGTTCTTC
CDR3aa: CASSQTAGNYNEQFF
len: 15
j_gene: TRBJ2-1
v_gene: TRBV4-3
d_gene: NA
abundance: NA

CDR3nt: TGTGCTAGTGGTTTGGTTGCCGGGAGGGGTTCCTACAATGAGCAGTTCTTC
CDR3aa: CASGLVAGRGSYNEQFF
len: 17
j_gene: TRBJ2-1
v_gene: TRBV12-5
d_gene: TRBD2
abundance: NA

CDR3nt: TGCGCCAGCAGCCCCATGGGCGGGGGCTTAGGCGAGCAGTACTTC
CDR3aa: CASSPMGGGLGEQYF
len: 15
j_gene: TRBJ2-7
v_gene: TRBV4-1
d_gene: NA
abundance: NA

CDR3nt: TGTGCCAGCAGCACTACAGGGGGAAGTAGCACAGATACGCAGTATTTT
CDR3aa: CASSTTGGSSTDTQYF
len: 16
j_gene: TRBJ2-3
v_gene: TRBV3-1/TRBV3-2
d_gene: TRBD1
abundance: NA

CDR3nt: TGTGCCAGCAGTGAGGGCCTCTATGGCTACACCTTC
CDR3aa: CASSEGLYGYTF
len: 12
j_gene: TRBJ1-2
v_gene: TRBV2
d_gene: NA
abundance: once

CDR3nt: TGTGCCAGCAGCTTCAGGGGAGTTACAGATACGCAGTATTTT
CDR3aa: CASSFRGVTDTQYF
len: 14
j_gene: TRBJ2-3
v_gene: TRBV7-2
d_gene: NA
abundance: NA

CDR3nt: TGCGCCAGCAGCCCAAGATTAATAAGGAGGGCTGAAGCTTTCTTT
CDR3aa: CASSPRLIRRAEAFF
len: 15
j_gene: TRBJ1-1
v_gene: TRBV4-3
d_gene: NA
abundance: NA

CDR3nt: TGTGCCAGCAGATTGACAGGGAGGACTGAAGCTTTCTTT
CDR3aa: CASRLTGRTEAFF
len: 13
j_gene: TRBJ1-1
v_gene: TRBV2
d_gene: TRBD1
abundance: NA

CDR3nt: TGTGCCAGCAGCTTAGCCGGGAGCACCGGGGAGCTGTTTTTT
CDR3aa: CASSLAGSTGELFF
len: 14
j_gene: TRBJ2-2
v_gene: TRBV7-3
d_gene: NA
abundance: NA

CDR3nt: TGTGCCAGCAGCTCAGGGACAGGGAGGTCTGCGGACCAAGAGACCCAGTACTTC
CDR3aa: CASSSGTGRSADQETQYF
len: 18
j_gene: TRBJ2-5
v_gene: TRBV11-3
d_gene: TRBD1
abundance: NA

CDR3nt: TGCGCCAGCAGCGCTGGACAGGGAAACTATGGCTACACCTTC
CDR3aa: CASSAGQGNYGYTF
len: 14
j_gene: TRBJ1-2
v_gene: TRBV5-1
d_gene: TRBD1
abundance: few

CDR3nt: TGTGCCAGCAGCAGTCCCGGGACAGGGTATAATTCACCCCTCCACTTT
CDR3aa: CASSSPGTGYNSPLHF
len: 16
j_gene: TRBJ1-6
v_gene: TRBV5-4
d_gene: TRBD1
abundance: NA

CDR3nt: TGCGCCAGCAGCCACTGGCTAGCGGGGGGTTTTGGTCAGGATGAGCAGTTCTTC
CDR3aa: CASSHWLAGGFGQDEQFF
len: 18
j_gene: TRBJ2-1
v_gene: TRBV4-1
d_gene: TRBD2
abundance: NA

CDR3nt: TGTGCCAGCAGCTTAAGTACAGGGATGGAAAAACTGTTTTTT
CDR3aa: CASSLSTGMEKLFF
len: 14
j_gene: TRBJ1-4
v_gene: TRBV7-9
d_gene: NA
abundance: NA

CDR3nt: TGTGCCAGCAGCCCCATCCGACAGGGAAACACCGGGGAGCTGTTTTTT
CDR3aa: CASSPIRQGNTGELFF
len: 16
j_gene: TRBJ2-2
v_gene: TRBV3-1/TRBV3-2
d_gene: TRBD1
abundance: NA

CDR3nt: TGCGCCAGCAGCTTCGCAGGGTATGGAAACACCATATATTTT
CDR3aa: CASSFAGYGNTIYF
len: 14
j_gene: TRBJ1-3
v_gene: TRBV5-1
d_gene: NA
abundance: NA

CDR3nt: TGTGCCATCAGTGACAGCGACCACGGCTATGAGCAGTTCTTC
CDR3aa: CAISDSDHGYEQFF
len: 14
j_gene: TRBJ2-1
v_gene: TRBV10-3
d_gene: NA
abundance: NA

CDR3nt: TGTGCCAGCAAAAACAGGGGGGCTAATGAAAAACTGTTTTTT
CDR3aa: CASKNRGANEKLFF
len: 14
j_gene: TRBJ1-4
v_gene: TRBV21-1
d_gene: NA
abundance: NA

CDR3nt: TGTGCCAGCAGCCCCCATCTGAACACTGAAGCTTTCTTT
CDR3aa: CASSPHLNTEAFF
len: 13
j_gene: TRBJ1-1
v_gene: TRBV14
d_gene: NA
abundance: NA

CDR3nt: TGTGCCAGCAGCGTAGTATCCAACACCGGGGAGCTGTTTTTT
CDR3aa: CASSVVSNTGELFF
len: 14
j_gene: TRBJ2-2
v_gene: TRBV9
d_gene: NA
abundance: NA

CDR3nt: TGTGCCAGCAGATGGGGGGGGAACACTGAAGCTTTCTTT
CDR3aa: CASRWGGNTEAFF
len: 13
j_gene: TRBJ1-1
v_gene: TRBV27
d_gene: NA
abundance: NA

CDR3nt: TGTGCCAGCAGCTTAGCGAGGAGTTTATACACCGGGGAGCTGTTTTTT
CDR3aa: CASSLARSLYTGELFF
len: 16
j_gene: TRBJ2-2
v_gene: TRBV7-8
d_gene: NA
abundance: NA

CDR3nt: TGTGCCAGCAGGACGCTAGATAATTCACCCCTCCACTTT
CDR3aa: CASRTLDNSPLHF
len: 13
j_gene: TRBJ1-6
v_gene: TRBV3-1/TRBV3-2
d_gene: NA
abundance: NA

CDR3nt: TGTGCCAGCAGCCAAGGTCTGGGTAGAGGGACTGAAGCTTTCTTT
CDR3aa: CASSQGLGRGTEAFF
len: 15
j_gene: TRBJ1-1
v_gene: TRBV3-1/TRBV3-2
d_gene: NA
abundance: NA

CDR3nt: TGTGCCAGCAGGGGCAGCCGAAATTCACCCCTCCACTTT
CDR3aa: CASRGSRNSPLHF
len: 13
j_gene: TRBJ1-6
v_gene: TRBV5-4
d_gene: NA
abundance: NA

CDR3nt: TGTGCCACCAGCTTGACTATTGGGTGGACAGTCGACACTGAAGCTTTCTTT
CDR3aa: CATSLTIGWTVDTEAFF
len: 17
j_gene: TRBJ1-1
v_gene: TRBV15
d_gene: NA
abundance: NA

CDR3nt: TGTGCCAGCAGGGTTTTAGGCAATCAGCCCCAGCATTTT
CDR3aa: CASRVLGNQPQHF
len: 13
j_gene: TRBJ1-5
v_gene: TRBV6-6
d_gene: NA
abundance: NA

CDR3nt: TGTGCCAGCAAACAGGGTGACTCCAATCAGCCCCAGCATTTT
CDR3aa: CASKQGDSNQPQHF
len: 14
j_gene: TRBJ1-5
v_gene: TRBV16
d_gene: NA
abundance: NA

CDR3nt: TGTGCCATCAGTGGCAAAGGACAGGGGGCCCCGAACACTGAAGCTTTCTTT
CDR3aa: CAISGKGQGAPNTEAFF
len: 17
j_gene: TRBJ1-1
v_gene: TRBV10-3
d_gene: TRBD1
abundance: NA

CDR3nt: TGTGCCAGCAGTTTGAATACACAGGGGATTCTCGGTGGCTACACCTTC
CDR3aa: CASSLNTQGILGGYTF
len: 16
j_gene: TRBJ1-2
v_gene: TRBV27
d_gene: TRBD1
abundance: NA

CDR3nt: TGTGCCAGCAGCTTGACAGGGGGCATAACTGAAGCTTTCTTT
CDR3aa: CASSLTGGITEAFF
len: 14
j_gene: TRBJ1-1
v_gene: TRBV7-9
d_gene: TRBD1
abundance: NA

CDR3nt: TGTGCCAGCAGGACGGGACTCACGAACACTGAAGCTTTCTTT
CDR3aa: CASRTGLTNTEAFF
len: 14
j_gene: TRBJ1-1
v_gene: TRBV6-5
d_gene: NA
abundance: NA

CDR3nt: TGCGCCAGCAGCTTGATATCGGGAGGGCGGCACACTGAAGCTTTCTTT
CDR3aa: CASSLISGGRHTEAFF
len: 16
j_gene: TRBJ1-1
v_gene: TRBV5-1
d_gene: NA
abundance: NA

CDR3nt: TGTGCCAGCAGCGGTAGCGGGAGCAAGAATGAGCAGTTCTTC
CDR3aa: CASSGSGSKNEQFF
len: 14
j_gene: TRBJ2-1
v_gene: TRBV9
d_gene: TRBD2
abundance: once

CDR3nt: TGCGCCAGCAGACCTACTGCGGGGGCCACAGATACGCAGTATTTT
CDR3aa: CASRPTAGATDTQYF
len: 15
j_gene: TRBJ2-3
v_gene: TRBV5-1
d_gene: NA
abundance: NA

CDR3nt: TGCGCCAGCAGCCAAGGCGACAGGGGGGGTAATGAAAAACTGTTTTTT
CDR3aa: CASSQGDRGGNEKLFF
len: 16
j_gene: TRBJ1-4
v_gene: TRBV4-3
d_gene: TRBD1
abundance: many

CDR3nt: TGTGCCAGCAGCTCCGTTACAGGGCCCTATGGCTACACCTTC
CDR3aa: CASSSVTGPYGYTF
len: 14
j_gene: TRBJ1-2
v_gene: TRBV5-6
d_gene: NA
abundance: NA

CDR3nt: TGTGCCAGCCAGAACACCGGGGAGCTGTTTTTT
CDR3aa: CASQNTGELFF
len: 11
j_gene: TRBJ2-2
v_gene: TRBV25-1
d_gene: NA
abundance: NA

CDR3nt: TGCGCCAGCAGCCCCTTAGCGGGGGGGCCCGAGACCCAGTACTTC
CDR3aa: CASSPLAGGPETQYF
len: 15
j_gene: TRBJ2-5
v_gene: TRBV5-1
d_gene: TRBD2
abundance: NA

CDR3nt: TGTGCCACCAGCTCGGTCCCGGGACAGGGAACTAATGAAAAACTGTTTTTT
CDR3aa: CATSSVPGQGTNEKLFF
len: 17
j_gene: TRBJ1-4
v_gene: TRBV15
d_gene: TRBD1
abundance: NA

CDR3nt: TGTGCCAGCAGTTACACTAGCGGGATTAACAATGAGCAGTTCTTC
CDR3aa: CASSYTSGINNEQFF
len: 15
j_gene: TRBJ2-1
v_gene: TRBV6-5
d_gene: TRBD2
abundance: NA

CDR3nt: TGTGCCAGCAGCACAAGACAGTCCGCAACTAATGAAAAACTGTTTTTT
CDR3aa: CASSTRQSATNEKLFF
len: 16
j_gene: TRBJ1-4
v_gene: TRBV7-9
d_gene: NA
abundance: NA

CDR3nt: TGCGCCAGCAGCCAAGTCAGGGGGACTGAAGCTTTCTTT
CDR3aa: CASSQVRGTEAFF
len: 13
j_gene: TRBJ1-1
v_gene: TRBV4-3
d_gene: TRBD1
abundance: NA

CDR3nt: TGTGCCAGCAGGGAACCATATAACGGACTAGCGGGAGAAAACATTCAGTACTTC
CDR3aa: CASREPYNGLAGENIQYF
len: 18
j_gene: TRBJ2-4
v_gene: TRBV2
d_gene: TRBD2
abundance: NA

CDR3nt: TGTGCCAGCAGCTTGGAGCGGAGCGGCTGGGAGCAGTACTTC
CDR3aa: CASSLERSGWEQYF
len: 14
j_gene: TRBJ2-7
v_gene: TRBV5-5
d_gene: NA
abundance: NA

CDR3nt: TGTGCCATCAGTGATAAGGGACAGGGTTATGGCTACACCTTC
CDR3aa: CAISDKGQGYGYTF
len: 14
j_gene: TRBJ1-2
v_gene: TRBV10-3
d_gene: TRBD1
abundance: NA

CDR3nt: TGTGCCAGCAGTTTTTCGACAGGGGATGGCTACACCTTC
CDR3aa: CASSFSTGDGYTF
len: 13
j_gene: TRBJ1-2
v_gene: TRBV25-1
d_gene: TRBD1
abundance: NA

CDR3nt: TGTGCCAGCAGCCTGACAGTAGATAGCAATCAGCCCCAGCATTTT
CDR3aa: CASSLTVDSNQPQHF
len: 15
j_gene: TRBJ1-5
v_gene: TRBV7-2
d_gene: NA
abundance: NA

CDR3nt: TGTGCCAGTAGCGAGACAGTCCAAGAGACCCAGTACTTC
CDR3aa: CASSETVQETQYF
len: 13
j_gene: TRBJ2-5
v_gene: TRBV19
d_gene: NA
abundance: NA